The sequence of this T cell receptor beta chain was determined in a study of T cell responses to AZD1222 COVID-19 vaccine. General study points: Only six or seven AZD1222 recipients were seropositive at baseline. Repertoires in all cases were sampled only once the peak T cell response had passed.

Clones were read by immunoSEQ multiplex PCR, and TCRdb kept only the in-frame ones, dropping some. The sample comprises 75,000 to 100,000 clones, approximately 86% of which are singletons, and 5% to 7.5% rests with the top ten. CDR1 is SGHKS, CDR2 YYEKEE, per germline (reference sequence). V was pared by 4 bases and J by 4 bases, with 14 bases between. This CDR3 is 14 amino acids long. Worth noting for this clone: The antigen is not known.

The sequencing used peripheral blood, collected on day 0 of AZD1222 vaccination. V and J are TRBV5-5 and TRBJ1-1, with D uncertain. This receptor was obtained from an adult in good health. CDR3 DNA: TGTGCCAGCAGCCGCATGGAGGATGGCACTGAAGCTTTCTTT. It specifies CASSRMEDGTEAFF.